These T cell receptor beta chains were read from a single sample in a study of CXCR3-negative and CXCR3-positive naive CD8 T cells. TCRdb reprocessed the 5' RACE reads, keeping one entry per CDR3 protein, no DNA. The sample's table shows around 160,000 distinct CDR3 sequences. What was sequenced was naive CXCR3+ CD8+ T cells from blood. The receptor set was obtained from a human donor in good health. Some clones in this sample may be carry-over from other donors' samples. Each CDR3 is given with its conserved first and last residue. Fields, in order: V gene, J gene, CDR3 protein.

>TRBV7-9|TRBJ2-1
CASSPSGGADYNEQFF
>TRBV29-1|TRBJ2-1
CSVEVLRAHGGYNEQFF
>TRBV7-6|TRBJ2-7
CASSLDNYEQYF
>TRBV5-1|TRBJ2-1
CASSDPGEGYNEQFF
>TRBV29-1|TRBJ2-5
CSVGVSDSRETQYF
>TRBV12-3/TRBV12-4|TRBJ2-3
CASIPYQGGTGTDTQYF
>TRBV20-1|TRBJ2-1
CSARKGDNEQFF
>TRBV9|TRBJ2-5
CASSAEETQYF
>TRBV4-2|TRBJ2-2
CASSQDRPGPNTGELFF
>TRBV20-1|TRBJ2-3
CSATLGTSRTIADTQYF
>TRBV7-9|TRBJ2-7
CASSLADVEQYF
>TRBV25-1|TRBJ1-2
CASSATENYGYTF
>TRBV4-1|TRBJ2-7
CASSPSGGPYEQYF
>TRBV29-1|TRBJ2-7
CSVSDRNNYEQYF
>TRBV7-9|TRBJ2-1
CASSSLVSVEQFF
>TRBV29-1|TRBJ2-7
CSASGPVSYEQYF
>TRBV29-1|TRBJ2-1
CSVAGLLSSYNEQFF
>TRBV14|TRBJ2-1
CASSQWASHYNEQFF
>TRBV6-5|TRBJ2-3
CAGNLRGRTDTQYF
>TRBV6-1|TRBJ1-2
CAFIGPYGYTF
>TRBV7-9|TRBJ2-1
CASSYWEGEQFF
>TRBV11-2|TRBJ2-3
CASRPFEGGPRDTQYF
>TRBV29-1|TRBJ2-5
CSVGGWDPGETQYF
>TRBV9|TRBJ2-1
CASSARSDNEQFF
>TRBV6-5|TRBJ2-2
CASSLGQGSVRELFF
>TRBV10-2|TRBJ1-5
CASSEGTWGQPQHF
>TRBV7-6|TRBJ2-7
CASSLGGGLSYEQYF
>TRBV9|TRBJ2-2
CASSPGGAPNTGELFF
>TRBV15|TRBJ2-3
CATSPSGGGADTQYF
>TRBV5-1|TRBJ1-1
CASTLGGAEREAFF
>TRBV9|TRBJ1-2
CASSARQGPDNYGYTF
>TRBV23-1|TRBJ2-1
CASSQASGRYNEQFF
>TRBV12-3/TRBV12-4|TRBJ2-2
CASESSGTGELFF
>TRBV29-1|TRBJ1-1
CSVLDRGFTEAFF
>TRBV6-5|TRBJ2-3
CASSATGGSTDTQYF
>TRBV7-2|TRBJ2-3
CASSLDSFSGTQYF
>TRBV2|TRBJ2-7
CASTPPNSYEQYF
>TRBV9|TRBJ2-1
CASSVVSGTYNEQFF
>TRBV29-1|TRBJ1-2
CSVETNYGYTF
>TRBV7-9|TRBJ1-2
CASSLISHPYGYTF
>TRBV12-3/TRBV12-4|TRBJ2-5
CASSDSQETQYF